This record concerns one T cell receptor (beta chain) sequence. The data originate from a study of blood T cell repertoires in COVID-19. The wider study: There were acute and convalescent COVID-19 samples, and they came from the United States, Italy and Spain. From T cells, B-cell-depleted T cells, or PBMCs came the material, which was cDNA or gDNA.

The CDR3 totals 17 residues. Germline CDR1 reads SGDLS; CDR2 reads YYNGEE. Trimming cost V 4 bases and J 0 bases; bases outside gene matches: 10. Methods used by the authors: For nucleated cells, counts were estimated from reference gene primer amplification. The protocol was immunoSEQ multiplex PCR, while the TCRdb copy is restricted to in-frame clones and leaves out a portion. The V and J calls and clone size come from that table; D and trimming were worked out from the DNA. This repertoire shows under 250,000 clones, around 90% found once; its top ten account for roughly 6.5%. The V and J genes are TRBV9 and TRBJ2-5, with 9 positions matching TRBD2. The TCR was taken from a man aged 60 to 69 who had recovered from COVID-19. Sequencing used peripheral blood. The CDR3 region is CASSSGVTSGYQETQYF. The DNA for the CDR3 is TGTGCCAGCAGCTCAGGGGTGACTAGCGGCTACCAAGAGACCCAGTACTTC.